Below, 15 T cell receptor beta chains from the same sample are listed, as sequenced in a study of blood T cell dynamics during melanoma immunotherapy. TCRdb's table, derived via immunoSEQ multiplex PCR, lists solely in-frame clones and lacks some. The sample yields approximately 4,400 clones, under 80% seen once. Described time point: week 3, after first cycle of checkpoint inhibitor. Sequenced material: blood, taken from a patient treated with checkpoint blockade. Receptor source: a human donor with melanoma.

The CDR3 is CASSLRGGETQYF. CDR3 nucleotides: TGTGCCAGCAGCTTAAGAGGGGGAGAGACCCAGTACTTC. The chain couples TRBV11-3 to TRBJ2-5, with a tentative D call TRBD1 (6 bases). Between the trimmed V and J ends, which lost 2 bases and 4 bases, there was a span of 8 bases. Looked up from germline, CDR1 is SGHNT and CDR2 is YENEEA. This CDR3 spans 13 amino acids.

This chain connects TRBV4-1 to TRBJ1-2; 9 bases fit TRBD1. There are 17 residues in the CDR3. V was clipped by 0 bases and J by 2 bases; unmatched bases: 7. Looked up from germline, CDR1 is MGHRA and CDR2 is YSYEKL. The DNA of the CDR3 is TGCGCCAGCAGCCAAGATAGGGGACAGGGACTAAACTATGGCTACACCTTC. The encoded protein is CASSQDRGQGLNYGYTF.

This chain joins TRBV14 and TRBJ1-4, with 9 bases aligning to TRBD1. Germline V gives CDR1 SGHDN, CDR2 FVKESK. The CDR3 length is 15 residues. V trimming: 4 bases; J trimming: 8 bases; junction bases outside the gene matches: 8. CDR3 region: CASSPYSGTGEKLFF. Here the CDR3 DNA reads TGTGCCAGCAGCCCTTACTCCGGGACAGGGGAAAAACTGTTTTTT.

CDR3 loop: CASSTTGRVTEAFF. As DNA, the CDR3 is TGCGCCAGCAGCACTACAGGACGGGTTACTGAAGCTTTCTTT. The chain joins TRBV4-3 to TRBJ1-1; possibly TRBD1 for D (5 bases). V lost 5 bases and J 5 bases, leaving 15 bases between the germline ends. The CDR3 totals 14 residues. Germline V gene lookup returns CDR1 LGHNA and CDR2 YSLEER.

The V gene is TRBV5-1, the J gene TRBJ1-3; TRBD1 matches 9 bases. CDR3 size: 15 residues. V was pared by 4 bases and J by 1 base, with 3 bases of the junction left unmatched. Germline V lookup: CDR1 SGHRS, CDR2 YFSETQ. The CDR3 DNA is TGCGCCAGCAGCGAACAGGGGGCGTCTGGAAACACCATATATTTT. Translation: CASSEQGASGNTIYF.

V and J are TRBV11-3 and TRBJ2-3; D might be TRBD2 (7 bases). There are 16 residues in the CDR3. Deletions cut 2 bases from V and 2 bases from J, with 14 bases between. Germline CDR1 and CDR2: SGHNT and YENEEA. The CDR3 DNA is TGTGCCAGCAGCTTAAGGTCGGGGGGCCTCACAGATACGCAGTATTTT. This codes for CASSLRSGGLTDTQYF. Complete variable domain (other parts from reference TRBV11-3 and TRBJ2-3): EAGVVQSPRYKIIEKKQPVAFWCNPISGHNTLYWYLQNLGQGPELLIRYENEEAVDDSQLPKDRFSAERLKGVDSTLKIQPAELGDSAVYLCASSLRSGGLTDTQYFGPGTRLTVL.

The rearrangement uses TRBV19 and TRBJ1-2, with TRBD1 matching over 7 bases. CDR3 length: 18 residues. The germline V gene encodes CDR1 LNHDA and CDR2 SQIVND (reference sequence). Unmatched junction bases numbered 15, after V lost 3 bases and J lost 2 bases. CDR3 bases: TGTGCCAGTAGTATTGGAGACAGGGAACGGGTTTTGAACTATGGCTACACCTTC. Residues: CASSIGDRERVLNYGYTF.

This rearrangement joins TRBV30 to TRBJ2-5; maybe TRBD1 (5 bases). The CDR3 has 14 residues. The germline CDR1 and CDR2 sequences are GTSNPN and SVGIG (reference sequence). V dropped 0 bases and J dropped 1 base, with 9 bases sitting between them. The CDR3 DNA reads as TGTGCCTGGAGTGTAGGTGGGGCCCAAGAGACCCAGTACTTC. Amino acid sequence: CAWSVGGAQETQYF.

V is TRBV11-2 and J is TRBJ2-7, with D possibly TRBD2 on 7 matching bases. The CDR3 is made up of 14 amino acids. CDR1 SGHAT and CDR2 FQNNGV come from the germline V gene. V dropped 5 bases and J dropped 6 bases, with 17 bases sitting between them. CDR3: CASSPWEGVGEQYF. The CDR3 DNA is TGTGCCAGCAGCCCCTGGGAGGGGGTAGGCGAGCAGTACTTC.

The rearrangement uses TRBV4-2 and TRBJ2-6; no clear D gene. The CDR3 consists of 13 residues. The germline V and J ends were trimmed by 11 bases and 2 bases, with 10 bases remaining between them. The V gene's germline CDR1 is LGHNA and CDR2 YNFKEQ. The CDR3 DNA reads as TGTGCCGCGGCGGAAGCTGGGGCCAACGTCCTGACTTTC. It yields the protein CAAAEAGANVLTF.

On this clone itself: Other nucleotide sequences in the sample specify the same CDR3. The V gene is TRBV11-3, the J gene TRBJ1-2; D may be TRBD1 (5 bases). Germline V CDR1 and CDR2: SGHNT, YENEEA. The CDR3 has 15 amino acids. V lost 1 base to trimming and J lost 1 base, with 10 bases between them. CDR3 sequence reads: CASSLGVQGNYGYTF. DNA of the CDR3: TGTGCCAGCAGCTTAGGGGTCCAGGGTAACTATGGCTACACCTTC. Looking up the rest from reference TRBV11-3 and TRBJ1-2 gives the full variable domain: EAGVVQSPRYKIIEKKQPVAFWCNPISGHNTLYWYLQNLGQGPELLIRYENEEAVDDSQLPKDRFSAERLKGVDSTLKIQPAELGDSAVYLCASSLGVQGNYGYTFGSGTRLTVV.

The J gene is TRBJ2-2, the V gene TRBV19, with a possible D match to TRBD1 (6 bases). V lost 3 bases and J lost 7, with 9 bases in between. The CDR3 loop spans 13 amino acids. Germline-derived CDR1 and CDR2 are LNHDA and SQIVND (reference sequence). CDR3 protein: CASSIQGIGELFF. The CDR3 nucleotides are TGTGCCAGTAGTATCCAGGGGATCGGGGAGCTGTTTTTT.

The V and J genes are TRBV18 and TRBJ1-1; D is ambiguous. The CDR3 contains 14 residues. Per germline, CDR1 KGHSH and CDR2 LQKENI. The ends were cut back, 5 bases at V and 1 base at J, with 11 bases in the middle. As DNA, the CDR3 is TGTGCCAGCTCATGGGAGGGCGCGAACACTGAAGCTTTCTTT. Residues: CASSWEGANTEAFF. The full variable domain, with the rest looked up from reference TRBV18 and TRBJ1-1, is NAGVMQNPRHLVRRRGQEARLRCSPMKGHSHVYWYRQLPEEGLKFMVYLQKENIIDESGMPKERFSAEFPKEGPSILRIQQVVRGDSAAYFCASSWEGANTEAFFGQGTRLTVV.

The V and J genes are TRBV4-3 and TRBJ2-6, with D perhaps matching TRBD2 (6 bases). Germline V gene sequence: CDR1 LGHNA, CDR2 YSLEER. V lost 1 base and J 0 bases, leaving 16 bases between the germline ends. The CDR3 runs to 19 residues. The CDR3 is CASSQGEGWDFSGANVLTF. DNA of the CDR3: TGCGCCAGCAGCCAAGGAGAGGGATGGGACTTCTCTGGGGCCAACGTCCTGACTTTC.

This clone was counted a single time. The chain joins TRBV11-2 to TRBJ1-1, with TRBD1 identical over 9 bases. Germline CDR1 is SGHAT and CDR2 is FQNNGV. The CDR3 extends over 17 amino acids. The trim removed 4 bases at V and 0 bases at J, leaving 9 bases unmatched. CDR3 amino acids: CASSSGGTGGMNTEAFF. The CDR3 DNA is TGTGCCAGCAGCTCCGGGGGAACAGGGGGCATGAACACTGAAGCTTTCTTT.